One sample yielded the 13 T cell receptor beta chains listed below, sequenced in a study of cytomegalovirus exposure and HLA in healthy donors. The PCR was carried out with 60 Vbeta primers and 13 Jbeta primers. Profiled with immunoSEQ multiplex PCR; TCRdb holds only in-frame clones, not every one. The data contain 200,000 or so clones, around 83% of them singletons. The sequenced material came from PBMCs. These receptors all stem from a woman in her fifties or sixties in good health and CMV-seropositive.

This clone was seen once. The same CDR3 arises from other DNA sequences in this sample as well. The chain recombines TRBV5-1 with TRBJ2-3; 7 bases align to TRBD1. The V segment lost 0 bases and the J segment 2 bases; nucleotides outside the gene matches: 3. Germline V gives CDR1 SGHRS, CDR2 YFSETQ. The CDR3 totals 15 residues. The DNA of the CDR3 is TGCGCCAGCAGCTTGGCGGGACAGAACACAGATACGCAGTATTTT. It specifies CASSLAGQNTDTQYF.

This clone appeared once. The V call is TRBV2, the J call TRBJ2-7, with 8 bases lining up with TRBD1. CDR3 size: 15 residues. Trimming at V came to 5 bases and at J to 5 bases, leaving 11 bases not matched to a gene. CDR1 is SNHLY, CDR2 FYNNEI, per germline. As DNA, the CDR3 is TGTGCCAGCAGTCCCGGACAGGGATTAATAGACGAGCAGTACTTC. This encodes CASSPGQGLIDEQYF. Together with reference TRBV2 and TRBJ2-7, the CDR3 gives the full variable domain: EPEVTQTPSHQVTQMGQEVILRCVPISNHLYFYWYRQILGQKVEFLVSFYNNEISEKSEIFDDQFSVERPDGSNFTLKIRSTKLEDSAMYFCASSPGQGLIDEQYFGPGTRLTVT.

This chain joins TRBV7-9 and TRBJ1-1; D not certain. This CDR3 has 16 amino acids. Per the germline V gene, CDR1 is SEHNR and CDR2 is FQNEAQ (reference sequence). Trimming left V 5 bases short and J 7 bases short, with 23 bases between. The CDR3 spells CASSPRLRETGGEAFF. DNA of the CDR3: TGTGCCAGCAGCCCCCGGCTCCGGGAGACGGGAGGTGAAGCTTTCTTT.

The chain links TRBV10-3 to TRBJ2-7; D is possibly TRBD2 (5 bases). The CDR3 sequence is 13 residues long. Trimming left V 6 bases short and J 7 bases short, with 16 bases between. Per germline, CDR1 ENHRY and CDR2 SYGVKD. The CDR3 DNA is TGTGCCATCAGGACCTCGGCCGGGGAAGAGCAGTACTTC. Protein product: CAIRTSAGEEQYF.

V gene TRBV27 combines with J gene TRBJ1-6; D is ambiguous. The germline CDR1 and CDR2 sequences are MNHEY and SMNVEV (reference sequence). The CDR3 is 12 residues long. V gave up 6 bases and J gave up 5 bases, with 5 bases separating them. Here the CDR3 DNA reads TGTGCCAGCAGCCAGAATAATTCACCCCTCCACTTT. Its protein is CASSQNNSPLHF.

The chain uses TRBV30 and TRBJ1-6; TRBD1 aligns across 7 bases. CDR1 is GTSNPN, CDR2 SVGIG, per germline (reference sequence). The CDR3 runs to 14 residues. V gave up 4 bases and J gave up 9 bases; unmatched junction bases: 9. CDR3 sequence reads: CAWTFPGDSSPLHF. The CDR3 DNA follows: TGTGCCTGGACTTTTCCAGGGGACAGTTCACCCCTCCACTTT.

This rearrangement joins TRBV2 to TRBJ2-2; a possible D gene is TRBD1 (5 bases). The CDR3 length is 15 residues. In germline, CDR1 is SNHLY, CDR2 FYNNEI. The V and J ends lost 2 bases and 2 bases respectively, with 9 bases between them. The CDR3 sequence: CASSENRGNTGELFF. CDR3 sequence (DNA): TGTGCCAGCAGTGAAAATAGGGGAAACACCGGGGAGCTGTTTTTT.

The rearrangement joins TRBV19 to TRBJ2-3; 7 nucleotides agree with TRBD2. CDR1 LNHDA and CDR2 SQIVND come from the germline V gene (reference sequence). CDR3 length: 15 residues. The ends lost 6 bases at V and 4 bases at J; junction bases unmatched: 10. CDR3 protein: CASSNRGGPSDTQYF. The CDR3 nucleotides are TGTGCCAGTAGCAACCGGGGAGGGCCCTCAGATACGCAGTATTTT.

This chain uses TRBV27 with TRBJ2-1; TRBD1 agrees at 10 bases. CDR1 MNHEY and CDR2 SMNVEV come from the germline V gene (reference sequence). The CDR3 has 16 residues. With 3 bases clipped from V and 6 bases from J, the junction kept 8 bases outside the gene matches. The CDR3 is CASSLAPGQGPNEQFF. CDR3 DNA: TGTGCCAGCAGTTTGGCCCCGGGACAGGGGCCCAATGAGCAGTTCTTC.

The chain recombines TRBV5-1 with TRBJ2-6; unclear D gene. The V end lost 0 bases, the J end lost 3 bases, and 10 bases lay between the germline ends. The CDR3 length is 16 residues. Germline CDR1 is SGHRS and CDR2 is YFSETQ. The CDR3 nucleotides are TGCGCCAGCAGCTTGGATACGGGTGGTGGGGCCAACGTCCTGACTTTC. Encoded protein: CASSLDTGGGANVLTF.

This CDR3 reads CASSQAGLAGEAAGELFF. In nucleotides, the CDR3 is TGCGCCAGCAGCCAAGCGGGACTAGCGGGAGAGGCTGCCGGGGAGCTGTTTTTT. This chain uses TRBV4-1 with TRBJ2-2; 14 bases are shared with TRBD2. The germline V gene has CDR1 MGHRA and CDR2 YSYEKL. This CDR3 comprises 18 residues. With 1 base clipped from V and 6 bases from J, the junction kept 7 bases outside the gene matches.

The chain's CDR3 is CASSLFSGAGGFTEAFF. The DNA for the CDR3 is TGTGCCAGCAGTTTATTTTCGGGGGCAGGGGGCTTCACTGAAGCTTTCTTT. The chain recombines TRBV27 with TRBJ1-1; 8 bases are shared with TRBD1. Per germline, CDR1 MNHEY and CDR2 SMNVEV (reference sequence). The V and J ends lost 1 base and 4 bases, in that order; junction bases with no gene match: 11. This CDR3 spans 17 amino acids.

CDR3: CASSLEGGGSSYEQYF. CDR3 DNA sequence: TGTGCCAGCAGCTTAGAGGGTGGGGGGAGCTCCTACGAGCAGTACTTC. The chain links TRBV11-2 to TRBJ2-7; D is perhaps TRBD2 (6 bases). V shed 0 bases and J shed 0 bases, with 12 bases lying between them. This CDR3 is 16 amino acids long. CDR1 is SGHAT, CDR2 FQNNGV, per germline.